The present TCR beta chain was sequenced within a study of cytomegalovirus exposure and HLA in healthy donors. Study-wide background: There were approximately 400 genotyped donors. Of these, roughly 86% fell in the genetic ancestry cluster associated with self-reported Caucasian donors. Study-level results: Across all donors, roughly uniform sequencing depth was an assumption of the presence/absence analyses. It was 164 TCR beta chains that were listed as cytomegalovirus-associated.

PCR primers comprised 60 Vbeta and 13 Jbeta primers. Repertoires were generated with immunoSEQ multiplex PCR, while TCRdb's copy carries only in-frame clones and drops some. The repertoire holds fewer than 250,000 clones, with about four fifths as singletons. This cohort consisted of healthy bone marrow donors. To note about this clone: Its antigen is currently unknown.

This TCR derives from a woman aged 30 to 39 in good health and CMV-seropositive. The sample was PBMCs.

This chain's CDR3 is CASSYRDRNQPQHF. The CDR3 DNA reads TGTGCCAGCAGTTACCGGGACAGGAATCAGCCCCAGCATTTT. V gene TRBV6-5 combines with J gene TRBJ1-5, with 8 bases matching TRBD1. V gave up 2 bases and J gave up 4 bases; unmatched junction bases: 1. Germline V gene data show CDR1 as MNHEY and CDR2 as SVGAGI. CDR3 size: 14 residues.